Below, 12 T cell receptor beta chains from the same sample are listed, as sequenced in a study of lymphopenia after photon versus proton radiotherapy. Using immunoSEQ multiplex PCR, the repertoire was profiled, and TCRdb retains in-frame clones only, with some absent. This table has 28,000 or so clones, 75% to 90% appearing once. Material: peripheral blood, obtained from a patient treated with photon-based radiotherapy. The receptors here all came from a man aged 25-45 years with gastric cancer.

The chain links TRBV7-5 to TRBJ2-2; the table's D call TRBD2 went unverified against the DNA. TRBV7-5 is shown as a pseudogene. This CDR3 has 17 amino acids. In DNA, the CDR3 is TGTGTCAGAAGCTTTAAGAGCGGGAGGGCCCACACCGGGGAGCTGTTTTTT. It yields the protein CVRSFKSGRAHTGELFF.

Written as DNA, the CDR3 is TGTGCCAGCAGCTTAGGGGGGGCGGATGAAAAACTGTTTTTT. Residues: CASSLGGADEKLFF. The J gene is TRBJ1-4, the V gene TRBV7-9; tentatively, D is TRBD1 (6 bases). The CDR3 length is 14 residues. V lost 1 base and J lost 6, with 9 bases in between. Per germline, CDR1 SEHNR and CDR2 FQNEAQ (reference sequence).

J is TRBJ2-2 and V is TRBV5-1; TRBD2 aligns across 8 bases. This CDR3 is built from 16 residues. Germline CDR1 and CDR2: SGHRS and YFSETQ. V shed 4 bases, J shed 0 bases, and the junction held 5 bases outside the gene matches. The CDR3 DNA reads TGCGCCAGCAGCACCCGGGGGGGCGCGAACACCGGGGAGCTGTTTTTT. This encodes CASSTRGGANTGELFF.

This clone is medium-sized in the sample. This chain uses TRBV2 with TRBJ2-7; D perhaps matches TRBD1 (6 bases). Germline V gene sequence: CDR1 SNHLY, CDR2 FYNNEI. The CDR3 has 13 residues. Deletions cut 1 base from V and 2 bases from J, with 6 bases between. The CDR3 coding sequence is TGTGCCAGCAGTGAAGACAGGGCCTACGAGCAGTACTTC. The encoded protein is CASSEDRAYEQYF.

This clone has more than one count but fewer than ten. The rearrangement joins TRBV10-1 to TRBJ2-1; 10 nucleotides align to TRBD2. J gave up 5 bases and V 6 bases, and 10 bases lay outside the gene matches. Germline V gene data show CDR1 as WNHNN and CDR2 as SYGVQD (reference sequence). There are 16 residues in the CDR3. The CDR3 DNA reads as TGCGCCAGCAGCCGAGGACTAGCGGTGGTTGACAATGAGCAGTTCTTC. This sequence encodes CASSRGLAVVDNEQFF.

V usage is TRBV6-5 and J usage is TRBJ2-3; D unclear. Trimming stripped 0 bases from V and 3 bases from J, with 13 bases between. Per the germline V gene, CDR1 is MNHEY and CDR2 is SVGAGI. The CDR3 length is 16 residues. DNA of the CDR3: TGTGCCAGCAGTTACTCGAGGATGCTAGAAACAGATACGCAGTATTTT. Encoded protein: CASSYSRMLETDTQYF.

As to this clone: Other DNA sequences of this sample code for an identical CDR3. The V call is TRBV5-1, the J call TRBJ2-3; tentative D call: TRBD2 (6 bases). Germline V CDR1 and CDR2: SGHRS, YFSETQ. V was pared by 3 bases and J by 3 bases, with 14 bases between. The CDR3 covers 15 residues. This CDR3 is CASSWGPGETDTQYF. The CDR3, as DNA: TGCGCCAGCAGCTGGGGTCCGGGAGAAACAGATACGCAGTATTTT. Complete variable domain (other parts from reference TRBV5-1 and TRBJ2-3): KAGVTQTPRYLIKTRGQQVTLSCSPISGHRSVSWYQQTPGQGLQFLFEYFSETQRNKGNFPGRFSGRQFSNSRSEMNVSTLELGDSALYLCASSWGPGETDTQYFGPGTRLTVL.

The chain combines TRBV5-1 with TRBJ2-5; 10 bases map to TRBD1. V gave up 4 bases and J gave up 5 bases; unmatched junction bases: 5. In germline, CDR1 is SGHRS, CDR2 YFSETQ. The CDR3 has 14 residues. The CDR3 region is CASSPTGGGETQYF. The CDR3 region has the DNA TGCGCCAGCAGCCCGACAGGGGGCGGGGAGACCCAGTACTTC.

The chain employs TRBV19 and TRBJ2-1; D might be TRBD1 or TRBD2, each matching 5 bases. The germline CDR1 and CDR2 sequences are LNHDA and SQIVND (reference sequence). V lost 6 bases to trimming and J lost 11 bases, with 8 bases between them. This CDR3 is 10 amino acids long. CDR3 sequence (DNA): TGTGCCAGTAGAGGGGAGAAGCAGTTCTTC. As protein: CASRGEKQFF.

This clone has a handful of counts. The chain joins TRBV7-8 to TRBJ1-3; perhaps TRBD1 as D (5 bases). Per germline, CDR1 SGHVS and CDR2 FQNEAQ. This CDR3 is 14 amino acids long. Trimming pared 8 bases from V and 0 bases from J, leaving 11 bases between. The CDR3 bases are TGTGCCAGCGGGGGGGGGATCTCTGGAAACACCATATATTTT. This gives the protein CASGGGISGNTIYF.

The gene calls are TRBV6-1 and TRBJ1-1; D gene uncertain. CDR1 and CDR2 from the germline V gene are MNHNS and SASEGT. The CDR3 covers 14 residues. V dropped 2 bases and J dropped 4 bases, with 11 bases sitting between them. CDR3 coding DNA: TGTGCCAGCAGTGAACTTGGGGATGGCACTGAAGCTTTCTTT. This codes for CASSELGDGTEAFF.

J is TRBJ2-7 and V is TRBV11-2, with D perhaps matching TRBD1 (6 bases). The CDR3 extends over 14 amino acids. Trimming took 2 bases from V and 3 from J, leaving 11 bases between them. The germline V gene encodes CDR1 SGHAT and CDR2 FQNNGV. The CDR3: CASSLSPGVYEQYF. The CDR3 bases are TGTGCCAGCAGCTTATCACCAGGGGTCTACGAGCAGTACTTC. Based on the CDR3 plus reference TRBV11-2 and TRBJ2-7, the full variable domain is EAGVAQSPRYKIIEKRQSVAFWCNPISGHATLYWYQQILGQGPKLLIQFQNNGVVDDSQLPKDRFSAERLKGVDSTLKIQPAKLEDSAVYLCASSLSPGVYEQYFGPGTRLTVT.